The present T cell receptor beta chain was sequenced within a study of shared clonotypes between healthy human individuals. A note on this clone: Its antigen is as yet unknown.

The study, taken as a whole, reports: Rarefaction demonstrated incomplete sorted-subset sequencing despite large depth.

Free of recent acute infections or vaccinations, the donors were healthy HIV-negative adults. The CDR3 is 11 amino acids. Between the trimmed V and J ends, which lost 4 bases and 6 bases, there was a span of 7 bases. Germline V lookup: CDR1 DFQATT, CDR2 SNEGSKA (reference sequence). Clones were sequenced by immunoSEQ multiplex PCR, and TCRdb holds only the in-frame ones, with some missing. Seen here are a few million clones, more than 90% observed once, and the top ten hold 0.1% to 0.15%. The J gene is TRBJ2-1, the V gene TRBV20-1; D not certain. The source material was naive CD4+ T cells sorted from blood. The sample's subset: CD45RA+ positively selected. The receptor was derived from a man aged 18 to 30 in good health. The DNA for the CDR3 is TGCAGTGCTACGCAGGTCAATGAGCAGTTCTTC. Its translation is CSATQVNEQFF.